This T cell receptor beta chain was identified during a study of T cells in Graves' hyperthyroidism and ophthalmopathy. Across the whole study: Pretreatment peripheral blood was obtained at initial diagnosis. Study-wide points: Among clonotypes expanded in thyroid above 0.001, most were also found in blood.

This clonotype showed up many times. The target antigen is unknown. It was RNA transcripts that yielded the amplified TCR beta CDR3 regions. Using the HTBI primer set, a first-round RT-PCR was run on the TCR CDR3. TCRdb redid the calling of the multiplex PCR reads with MiXCR, one entry per CDR3 protein. The sample shows roughly 170,000 distinct CDR3 sequences, about 9.4% of them seen only once. Not enrolled were patients with uncontrolled infection, other autoimmune disease, pregnancy or lactation. The source material was blood. The receptor was derived from a woman between 18 and 29 years old with Graves' hyperthyroidism that later progressed to Graves' ophthalmopathy.

In nucleotides, the CDR3 is TGTGCCAGCAGTCTGACAGCGAACACTGAAGCTTTCTTT. This codes for CASSLTANTEAFF. V gene TRBV12-3 or TRBV12-4 combines with J gene TRBJ1-1, with TRBD1 as a possible D gene (5 bases). This CDR3 is built from 13 residues. V dropped 5 bases and J dropped 1 base, with 8 bases sitting between them.